The 3 T cell receptor beta chains given below trace back to one sample, sequenced in a study of identical twins. One entry per CDR3 protein results from TCRdb running MiXCR on the 5' RACE reads. The sample holds 250,000 to 300,000 distinct CDR3 sequences, roughly 8.6% seen once. This same sample was also taken into another study, of yellow fever vaccine responses in identical twins.

Input material: CD8+ T cells sorted from blood. The receptors originated from a woman aged 18 to 35 in good health.

The CDR3 nucleotides are TGTGCCAGCAGTGAAGTGGCAGGGGGCGTCTATGGCTACACCTTC. It is translated as CASSEVAGGVYGYTF. This chain joins TRBV25-1 and TRBJ1-2; TRBD1 matches 8 bases. The CDR3 has 15 residues. After removal of 2 bases from V and 4 bases from J, the junction contained 6 bases not matched to a gene. From germline, CDR1 is MGHDK and CDR2 SYGVNS.

The chain links TRBV9 to TRBJ2-1, with 9 bases aligning to TRBD2. The CDR3 is 17 amino acids. V lost 0 bases, J lost 2 bases, and 6 bases stayed unmatched. CDR1 SGDLS and CDR2 YYNGEE come from the germline V gene. CDR3 region: CASSVGERGAPYNEQFF. CDR3 DNA sequence: TGTGCCAGCAGCGTAGGGGAGCGGGGGGCCCCCTACAATGAGCAGTTCTTC.

This clonotype was seen many times. The genes are TRBV24-1 and TRBJ2-6; D unresolved. CDR3 length equals 16 residues. Germline CDR1 reads KGHDR; CDR2 reads SFDVKD. V was cut by 4 bases and J by 0 bases, with 9 bases left in between. CDR3 in DNA: TGTGCCACCAGTGACCCAACGCGCTCTGGGGCCAACGTCCTGACTTTC. Protein product: CATSDPTRSGANVLTF.